The entry below gives a single T cell receptor beta chain sequence along with its context. Its antigen is as yet unknown. Just one base apart from a much larger clone, this may be a read error. The CDR3 is made up of 14 amino acids. Germline values: CDR1 LGHDT, CDR2 YNNKEL (reference sequence). The source of the sample is a study of post-analysis software for immune sequencing data. On the study more broadly: Included among the disease courses, which were recorded for the cohort, were relapsing-remitting, secondary progressive and progressive-relapsing multiple sclerosis.

Findings of the study overall: Multiple sclerosis was associated with a significant reduction in normalized Chao1 diversity relative to controls. TRBV5-6, TRBV5-1 and TRBV20-1 were among roughly 5 TRBV segments more frequent in patients than controls. Samples prepared in the same batch strongly co-clustered by F measure.

Incorporated into the TCR beta cDNA libraries were unique molecular identifiers, which served to reduce PCR and sequencing biases. It was from approximately 0.91 to 9.4 million T cells that 450,000 to 550,000 cDNA molecules came. TCRdb ran MiXCR on the PCR reads and lists one entry per CDR3 protein. The table has hundreds of thousands of distinct CDR3 sequences, approximately 60% seen once. The sample was blood. The sequence was collected from a girl aged 2 to 10 with multiple sclerosis. The chain couples TRBV3-1 to TRBJ1-2; a possible D gene is TRBD1 (6 bases). CDR3 bases: TGTGCCGGCAGCCAAAGGGGGAGTCTCTATGGCTACACCTTC. Protein sequence: CAGSQRGSLYGYTF.